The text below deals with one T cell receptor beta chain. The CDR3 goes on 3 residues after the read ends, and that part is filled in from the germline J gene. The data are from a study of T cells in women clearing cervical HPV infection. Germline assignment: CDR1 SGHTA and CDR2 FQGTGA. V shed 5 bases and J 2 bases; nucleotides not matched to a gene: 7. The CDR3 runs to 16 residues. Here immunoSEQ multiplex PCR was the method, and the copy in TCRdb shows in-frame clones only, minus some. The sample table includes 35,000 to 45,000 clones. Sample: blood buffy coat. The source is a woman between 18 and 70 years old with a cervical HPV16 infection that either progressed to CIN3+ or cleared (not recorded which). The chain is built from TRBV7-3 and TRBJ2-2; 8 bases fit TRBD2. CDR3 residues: CASSPQAGVNTGELFF. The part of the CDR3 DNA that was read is TGTGCCAGCAGCCCGCAAGCGGGGGTAAACACCGGGGAG.